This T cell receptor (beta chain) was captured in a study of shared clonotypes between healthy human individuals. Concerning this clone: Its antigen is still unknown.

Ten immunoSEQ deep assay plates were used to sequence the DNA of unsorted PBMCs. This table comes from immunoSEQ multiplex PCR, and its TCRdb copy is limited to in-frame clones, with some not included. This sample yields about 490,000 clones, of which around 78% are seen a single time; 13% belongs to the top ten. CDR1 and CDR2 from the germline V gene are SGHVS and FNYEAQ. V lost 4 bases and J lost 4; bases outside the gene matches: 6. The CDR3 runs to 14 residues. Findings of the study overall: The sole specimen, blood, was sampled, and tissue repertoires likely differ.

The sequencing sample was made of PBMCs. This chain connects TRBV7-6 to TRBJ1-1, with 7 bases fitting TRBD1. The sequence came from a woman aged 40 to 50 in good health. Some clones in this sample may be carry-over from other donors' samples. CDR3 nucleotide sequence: TGTGCCAGCAGCTCCACAGGGGCGCCCACTGAAGCTTTCTTT. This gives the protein CASSSTGAPTEAFF. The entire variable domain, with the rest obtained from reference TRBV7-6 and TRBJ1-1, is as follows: GAGVSQSPRYKVTKRGQDVALRCDPISGHVSLYWYRQALGQGPEFLTYFNYEAQQDKSGLPNDRFSAERPEGSISTLTIQRTEQRDSAMYRCASSSTGAPTEAFFGQGTRLTVV.